The 21 T cell receptor beta chains below all came from one sample that was sequenced in a study of molecular identifiers for immune sequencing clone quantification. One entry per CDR3 protein results from TCRdb running MiXCR on the PCR reads. The sample carries about 640,000 distinct CDR3 sequences, 20% recorded once. Sequencing was performed on naive CD8+ T cells from blood, with Jurkat cell RNA spiked in. The subset is: FACS-sorted CD8+CD4-CCR7+CD45RA+ naive T cells. Every receptor here comes from a human donor in good health. Some libraries in this study had Jurkat cell RNA spiked in.

This clonotype was seen ten or more times. The J gene is TRBJ2-7, the V gene TRBV5-1; no clear D. Looked up from germline, CDR1 is SGHRS and CDR2 is YFSETQ. V lost 1 base and J lost 3, with 8 bases in between. This CDR3 is 13 amino acids long. CDR3 sequence: CASSLHRNYEQYF. The CDR3 bases are TGCGCCAGCAGCTTGCACAGAAACTACGAGCAGTACTTC.

This clonotype was seen a few times. The J gene is TRBJ1-4, the V gene TRBV28; D ambiguous. This CDR3 is 15 amino acids long. Trimming took 3 bases from V and 0 from J, leaving 8 bases between them. The V gene's germline CDR1 is MDHEN and CDR2 SYDVKM. CDR3 amino acids: CASSFRGATNEKLFF. The CDR3 region has the DNA TGTGCCAGCAGTTTTCGGGGAGCAACTAATGAAAAACTGTTTTTT.

This clonotype was found many times. V is TRBV6-5 and J is TRBJ1-5; D is undetermined. The V gene's germline CDR1 is MNHEY and CDR2 SVGAGI. With 4 bases removed from V and 5 bases from J, the gap between germline ends came to 9 bases. The CDR3 runs to 13 residues. The CDR3 loop is CASSFRGDQPQHF. CDR3 nucleotides: TGTGCCAGCAGTTTCCGTGGGGATCAGCCCCAGCATTTT.

The chain combines TRBV2 with TRBJ2-1; tentative D call: TRBD2 (6 bases). The CDR3 consists of 16 residues. V lost 6 bases, J lost 2 bases, and 17 bases lay in between. Per germline, CDR1 SNHLY and CDR2 FYNNEI. The CDR3 DNA reads as TGTGCCAGCAGCGACATCGGGCTAGCGACCTACAATGAGCAGTTCTTC. Translation gives CASSDIGLATYNEQFF.

The rearrangement links TRBV12-3 or TRBV12-4 to TRBJ1-2, with a tentative D call TRBD1 (6 bases). The CDR3 spans 16 residues. Trimming took 5 bases from V and 4 from J, leaving 20 bases between them. The chain's CDR3 is CASSTGRGATIYGYTF. The CDR3 coding sequence is TGTGCCAGCAGTACCGGACGGGGGGCCACCATCTATGGCTACACCTTC.

This clonotype was picked up a small number of times. Given a much more abundant clone one base away, this may be a read error. V and J are TRBV25-1 and TRBJ2-7; D uncertain. There are 15 residues in the CDR3. CDR1 is MGHDK and CDR2 is SYGVNS in the germline V gene. CDR3 in amino acids: CVSSESYSYSYEQYF. CDR3 nucleotides: TGTGTCAGCAGTGAATCCTACAGTTACTCCTACGAGCAGTACTTC.

Remarks on this clonotype: One base away lies a much larger clone, so this may be a sequencing read error. The gene calls are TRBV28 and TRBJ2-7; D assignment may be TRBD1 or TRBD2 (5 bases each). Germline assignment: CDR1 MDHEN and CDR2 SYDVKM. The CDR3 is 11 amino acids. The CDR3 DNA sequence: TGTGCCGCCGAGGGTAGGGACGAGCGGTACTTC. Translated: CAAEGRDERYF.

This clonotype occurred a few times. This chain uses TRBV20-1 with TRBJ2-7, with D possibly being TRBD1 (6 bases). Germline CDR1 is DFQATT and CDR2 is SNEGSKA (reference sequence). The CDR3 totals 12 residues. V lost 4 bases to trimming and J lost 7 bases, with 14 bases between them. CDR3 amino acids: CSAIDQGREQYF. Here the CDR3 DNA reads TGCAGTGCTATAGACCAGGGGCGGGAGCAGTACTTC.

This clonotype was counted many times. The chain combines TRBV28 with TRBJ1-1; TRBD1 might be the D (5 bases). Trimming took off 1 base at V and 6 bases at J, with 12 bases between the two ends. From germline, CDR1 is MDHEN and CDR2 SYDVKM. The CDR3 has 14 amino acids. CDR3 protein: CASSLSTGPAEAFF. DNA for the CDR3: TGTGCCAGCAGTTTATCAACAGGACCCGCTGAAGCTTTCTTT.

Ten or more counts support this clonotype. The V call is TRBV7-6, the J call TRBJ1-1, with TRBD1 identical over 9 bases. The ends lost 1 base at V and 3 bases at J; junction bases unmatched: 6. Germline CDR1 and CDR2: SGHVS and FNYEAQ. CDR3 length: 16 residues. The chain's CDR3 is CASSLGDRDFHTEAFF. CDR3 coding DNA: TGTGCCAGCAGCTTAGGGGACAGGGACTTCCACACTGAAGCTTTCTTT.

This clonotype came up many times. The V call is TRBV4-1, the J call TRBJ1-1; D possibly corresponds to TRBD1 (6 bases). Trimming removed 0 bases at V and 4 bases at J, with 9 bases between. This CDR3 contains 14 residues. Germline V gene lookup returns CDR1 MGHRA and CDR2 YSYEKL. CDR3 region: CASSQDDRPTEAFF. CDR3 DNA: TGCGCCAGCAGCCAAGACGACAGGCCCACTGAAGCTTTCTTT.

This clonotype was seen ten or more times. The rearrangement joins TRBV4-3 to TRBJ2-1; D possibly corresponds to TRBD2 (6 bases). V lost 0 bases and J 3 bases, leaving 12 bases between the germline ends. This CDR3 is built from 16 residues. Germline CDR1 is LGHNA and CDR2 is YSLEER. The CDR3 DNA reads TGCGCCAGCAGCCAAGATCGGGGGAGTTACTACAATGAGCAGTTCTTC. Protein product: CASSQDRGSYYNEQFF.

Details on this clonotype: An end of the junction does not agree with germline; a read error may underlie this. The chain's CDR3 is CAIRESTYDNEQFF. CDR3 nucleotide sequence: TGTGCCATCAGGGAGTCGACCTATGACAATGAGCAGTTCTTC. The V and J genes are TRBV10-3 and TRBJ2-1, with D unresolved. This CDR3 comprises 14 residues. Germline V gene sequence: CDR1 ENHRY, CDR2 SYGVKD.

This clonotype was detected ten times or more. The J gene is TRBJ2-5, the V gene TRBV2, with a tentative D call TRBD2 (6 bases). With 6 bases removed from V and 6 bases from J, the gap between germline ends came to 17 bases. The V gene's germline CDR1 is SNHLY and CDR2 FYNNEI. This CDR3 is built from 14 residues. The DNA for the CDR3 is TGTGCCAGCAGAAGGGGCGGGGAGAGGAAGACCCAGTACTTC. Protein: CASRRGGERKTQYF.

This clonotype was detected only a few times. The V gene is TRBV9, the J gene TRBJ2-1, with 10 bases lining up with TRBD2. V trimming: 2 bases; J trimming: 7 bases; junction bases outside the gene matches: 6. The CDR3 loop spans 15 amino acids. Germline V gives CDR1 SGDLS, CDR2 YYNGEE. The CDR3 reads CASSVAGLAYNEQFF. The DNA for the CDR3 is TGTGCCAGCAGCGTCGCGGGACTAGCGTATAATGAGCAGTTCTTC.

This clonotype was observed a few times. Mismatch with germline at one junction end may stem from a read error. The CDR3 reads CASSYGQGAYEQCF. CDR3 DNA sequence: TGTGCCAGCAGCTATGGACAGGGGGCCTACGAGCAGTGCTTC. V gene TRBV6-5 combines with J gene TRBJ2-7; 11 bases match TRBD1. The CDR3 has 14 amino acids. CDR1 MNHEY and CDR2 SVGAGI come from the germline V gene.

There are a few counts of this clonotype. One end of the junction varies from germline; a read error may be responsible. The rearrangement links TRBV5-6 to TRBJ1-5; no clear D gene. CDR1 is SGHDT, CDR2 YYEEEE, per germline. The CDR3 length is 12 residues. DNA for the CDR3: TGTGCCAGCAGCATAGGTAATCAGTCCCAGCATTTT. Translated: CASSIGNQSQHF. Filled out from reference TRBV5-6 and TRBJ1-5, the complete variable domain reads DAGVTQSPTHLIKTRGQQVTLRCSPKSGHDTVSWYQQALGQGPQFIFQYYEEEERQRGNFPDRFSGHQFPNYSSELNVNALLLGDSALYLCASSIGNQSQHFGDGTRLSIL.

As regards this clonotype: A junction end diverges from the germline sequence, so it may reflect a read error. The rearrangement uses TRBV27 and TRBJ2-3; 10 bases match TRBD1. CDR1 is MNHEY and CDR2 is SMNVEV in the germline V gene (reference sequence). CDR3 length: 16 amino acids. The CDR3 loop is CARSSPATGGRDTQYF. CDR3 coding DNA: TGTGCCCGCAGTTCACCGGCGACAGGGGGCAGAGATACGCAGTATTTT.

This clonotype was counted ten times or more. The rearrangement joins TRBV20-1 to TRBJ2-3; a possible D gene is TRBD2 (6 bases). CDR3 length equals 13 residues. Per the germline V gene, CDR1 is DFQATT and CDR2 is SNEGSKA (reference sequence). The V end was cut by 1 base, the J end by 3 bases, with 8 bases between. The CDR3 protein is CSARGRGTDTQYF. The CDR3 DNA reads as TGCAGTGCTAGAGGCCGGGGGACAGATACGCAGTATTTT.

This clonotype occurred many times. Here the CDR3 reads CASSHPGHSDGLETQYF. CDR3 coding DNA: TGTGCCAGCAGCCACCCGGGACACTCGGACGGACTTGAGACCCAGTACTTC. The chain employs TRBV14 and TRBJ2-5, with D tentatively TRBD1 (6 bases). The CDR3 runs to 17 residues. The germline V gene encodes CDR1 SGHDN and CDR2 FVKESK. V was pared by 3 bases and J by 5 bases, with 22 bases between.

This clonotype was picked up many times. This chain's CDR3 is CASSIASARTYNEQFF. CDR3 nucleotides: TGTGCCAGTAGTATTGCTAGCGCCCGTACCTACAATGAGCAGTTCTTC. V and J are TRBV19 and TRBJ2-1; possible D gene TRBD2, 6 bases. This CDR3 is 16 amino acids long. Germline values: CDR1 LNHDA, CDR2 SQIVND (reference sequence). Trimming removed 3 bases at V and 2 bases at J, with 14 bases between.